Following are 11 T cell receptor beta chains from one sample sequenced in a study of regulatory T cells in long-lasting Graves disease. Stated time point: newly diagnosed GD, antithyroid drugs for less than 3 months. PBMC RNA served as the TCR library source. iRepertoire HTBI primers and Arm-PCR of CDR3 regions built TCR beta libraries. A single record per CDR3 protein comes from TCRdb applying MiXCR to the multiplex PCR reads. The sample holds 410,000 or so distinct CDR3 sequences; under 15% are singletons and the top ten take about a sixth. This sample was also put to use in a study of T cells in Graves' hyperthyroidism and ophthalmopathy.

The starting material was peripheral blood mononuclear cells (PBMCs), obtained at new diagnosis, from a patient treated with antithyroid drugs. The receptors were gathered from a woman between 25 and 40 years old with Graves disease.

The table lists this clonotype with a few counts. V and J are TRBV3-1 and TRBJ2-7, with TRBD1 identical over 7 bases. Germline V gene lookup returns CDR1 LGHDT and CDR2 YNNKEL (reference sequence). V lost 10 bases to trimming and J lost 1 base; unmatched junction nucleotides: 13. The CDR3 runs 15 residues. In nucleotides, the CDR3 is TGTGCCACCGCTGACACCGGGACAGCGTCCTACGAGCAGTACTTC. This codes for CATADTGTASYEQYF.

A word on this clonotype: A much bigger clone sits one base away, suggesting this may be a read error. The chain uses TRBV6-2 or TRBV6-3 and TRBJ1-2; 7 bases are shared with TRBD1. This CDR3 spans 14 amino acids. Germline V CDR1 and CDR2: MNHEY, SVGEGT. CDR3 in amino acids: CANSEETGNYGYTF. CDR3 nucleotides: TGTGCCAACAGTGAAGAGACAGGGAACTATGGCTACACCTTC.

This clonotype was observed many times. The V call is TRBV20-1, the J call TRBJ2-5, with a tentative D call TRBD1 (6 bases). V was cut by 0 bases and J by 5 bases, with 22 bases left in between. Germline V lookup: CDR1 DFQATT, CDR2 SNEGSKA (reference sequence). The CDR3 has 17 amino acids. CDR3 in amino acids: CSARDTFRTASRETQYF. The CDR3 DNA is TGCAGTGCTAGAGACACTTTTCGGACAGCCTCTCGGGAGACCCAGTACTTC.

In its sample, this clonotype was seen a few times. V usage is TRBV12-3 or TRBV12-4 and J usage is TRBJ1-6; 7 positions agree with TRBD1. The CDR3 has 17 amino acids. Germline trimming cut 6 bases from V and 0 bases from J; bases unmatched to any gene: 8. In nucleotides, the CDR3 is TGTGCCAGCAGCCGGACAGGCGAGAGCTCCTATAATTCACCCCTCCACTTT. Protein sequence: CASSRTGESSYNSPLHF.

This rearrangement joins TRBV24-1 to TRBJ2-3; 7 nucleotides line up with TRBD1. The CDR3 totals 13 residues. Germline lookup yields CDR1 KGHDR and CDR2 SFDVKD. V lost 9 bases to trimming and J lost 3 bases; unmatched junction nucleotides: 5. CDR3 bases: TGTGCCACCTCTGAGACAGGGACAGATACGCAGTATTTT. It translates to CATSETGTDTQYF.

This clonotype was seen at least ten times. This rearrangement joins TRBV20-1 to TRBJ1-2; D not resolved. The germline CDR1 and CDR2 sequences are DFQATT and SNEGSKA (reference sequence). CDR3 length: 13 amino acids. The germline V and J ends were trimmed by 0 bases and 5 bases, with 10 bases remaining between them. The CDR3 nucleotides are TGCAGTGCTAGAGATGGGGTGAGGTATGGCTACACCTTC. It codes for CSARDGVRYGYTF.

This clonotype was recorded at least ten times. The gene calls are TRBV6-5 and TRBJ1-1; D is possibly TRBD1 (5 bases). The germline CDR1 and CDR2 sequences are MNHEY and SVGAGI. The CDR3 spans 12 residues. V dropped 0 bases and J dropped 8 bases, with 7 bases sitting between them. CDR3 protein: CASSYSGGEAFF. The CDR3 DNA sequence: TGTGCCAGCAGTTACTCGGGGGGGGAAGCTTTCTTT.

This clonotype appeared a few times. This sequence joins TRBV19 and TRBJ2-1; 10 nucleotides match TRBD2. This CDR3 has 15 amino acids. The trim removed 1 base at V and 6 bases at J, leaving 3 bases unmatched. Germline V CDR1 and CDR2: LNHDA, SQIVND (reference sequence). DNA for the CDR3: TGTGCCAGTAGTATAGGAACTAGCGGGATCAATGAGCAGTTCTTC. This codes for CASSIGTSGINEQFF.

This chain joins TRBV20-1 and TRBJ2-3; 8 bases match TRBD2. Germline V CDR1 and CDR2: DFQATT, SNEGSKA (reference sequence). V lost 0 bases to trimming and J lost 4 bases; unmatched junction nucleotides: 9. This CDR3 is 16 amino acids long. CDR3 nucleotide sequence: TGCAGTGCTAGAGAGCCAGCGGGAGTGCGGGCAGATACGCAGTATTTT. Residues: CSAREPAGVRADTQYF.

The CDR3: CASSSRGTGGHEQYF. The CDR3 region has the DNA TGTGCCAGCAGCTCCAGGGGGACAGGGGGTCACGAGCAGTACTTC. The chain combines TRBV5-6 with TRBJ2-7; 11 bases line up with TRBD1. The CDR3 has 15 amino acids. From germline, CDR1 is SGHDT and CDR2 YYEEEE. V was pared by 3 bases and J by 5 bases, with 7 bases of the junction left unmatched. The variable domain in full, completed from reference TRBV5-6 and TRBJ2-7, reads DAGVTQSPTHLIKTRGQQVTLRCSPKSGHDTVSWYQQALGQGPQFIFQYYEEEERQRGNFPDRFSGHQFPNYSSELNVNALLLGDSALYLCASSSRGTGGHEQYFGPGTRLTVT.

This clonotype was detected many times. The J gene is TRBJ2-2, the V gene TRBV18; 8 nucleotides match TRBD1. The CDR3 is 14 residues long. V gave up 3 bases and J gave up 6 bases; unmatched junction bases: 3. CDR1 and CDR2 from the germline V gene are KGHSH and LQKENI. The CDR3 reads CASSPDRASGELFF. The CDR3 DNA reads TGTGCCAGCTCACCGGACAGGGCTTCCGGGGAGCTGTTTTTT.